This T cell receptor beta chain was obtained from a study of OX40 agonist ivuxolimab in advanced cancers. As for the study in general: Patients treated during dose escalation were battling hepatocellular carcinoma, melanoma, renal cell or head and neck cancer.

The protocol was immunoSEQ multiplex PCR, while the TCRdb copy is restricted to in-frame clones and leaves out a portion. This table holds about 58,000 clones, 87% found once. Germline-derived CDR1 and CDR2 are KGHSY and FQNENV. Trimming removed 2 bases at V and 5 bases at J, with 6 bases between. The length of the CDR3 is 12 residues. The sampling schedule covered blood at baseline, cycle 4 day 1, and cycle 7 day 1. This chain connects TRBV16 to TRBJ1-2; the D is unclear. The specimen was CD4+ or CD8+ T cells sorted from blood, collected in a trial of the OX40 agonist ivuxolimab. The source is an adult with an advanced solid tumor such as melanoma, head and neck, liver or kidney cancer. CDR3 region: CASSQETYGYTF. CDR3 DNA sequence: TGTGCCAGCAGCCAAGAAACTTATGGCTACACCTTC.